This entry lists 31 T cell receptor beta chains sequenced from one sample in a study of shared clonotypes between healthy human individuals. Sequencing used immunoSEQ multiplex PCR; TCRdb keeps in-frame clones, though not all of them. Here the sample spans some 2.1 million clones, roughly 94% being singletons. The sample comprised naive CD4+ T cells sorted from blood. The subset denotes: CD45RA+ positively selected. These receptors originate from a man younger than 30 in good health.

The chain has TRBV10-1 and TRBJ2-2, with 8 nucleotides matching TRBD1. The CDR3 is 13 residues long. Germline V gene lookup returns CDR1 WNHNN and CDR2 SYGVQD (reference sequence). V lost 7 bases, J lost 6 bases, and 4 bases stayed unmatched. The CDR3 DNA reads as TGCGCCAGCACCAGGACAGGGTCCGGGGAGCTGTTTTTT. Amino acid sequence: CASTRTGSGELFF.

The rearrangement joins TRBV28 to TRBJ2-5; a possible D gene is TRBD2 (6 bases). V gave up 4 bases and J gave up 4 bases, with 16 bases separating them. CDR3 length equals 15 residues. Per the germline V gene, CDR1 is MDHEN and CDR2 is SYDVKM. For the CDR3, the DNA is TGTGCCAGCAGTTCGGGGGTTAGGGCAAGAGAGACCCAGTACTTC. It is translated as CASSSGVRARETQYF.

The chain couples TRBV5-1 to TRBJ1-1; D ambiguous. Deletions cut 4 bases from V and 0 bases from J, with 7 bases between. This CDR3 spans 13 amino acids. Germline CDR1 reads SGHRS; CDR2 reads YFSETQ. CDR3 nucleotide sequence: TGCGCCAGCAGCGATCCCATGAACACTGAAGCTTTCTTT. This codes for CASSDPMNTEAFF.

The genes are TRBV19 and TRBJ2-7; 7 bases fit TRBD1. The V segment lost 5 bases and the J segment 3 bases; nucleotides outside the gene matches: 4. The CDR3 runs 13 residues. Germline CDR1 is LNHDA and CDR2 is SQIVND (reference sequence). CDR3 coding DNA: TGTGCCAGTAGTTACGACAGGGACTACGAGCAGTACTTC. Its translation is CASSYDRDYEQYF.

Note on this clone: The same CDR3 is also encoded by other DNA sequences in this sample. This chain links TRBV6-5 with TRBJ2-7; D not certain. Trimming removed 4 bases at V and 1 base at J, with 5 bases between. The CDR3 consists of 12 residues. Germline V lookup: CDR1 MNHEY, CDR2 SVGAGI. CDR3 in DNA: TGTGCCAGCAGTTCTGTTTCCTACGAGCAGTACTTC. Encoded protein: CASSSVSYEQYF.

The V call is TRBV5-8, the J call TRBJ1-2; a possible D gene is TRBD1 (5 bases). CDR1 and CDR2 (germline): SGHTS, YDEGEE. The V gene lost 1 base and the J gene lost 3 bases, with 13 bases spanning the gap. The length of the CDR3 is 15 residues. CDR3 sequence (DNA): TGTGCCAGCAGCTTGTGGCAGGGAAAGGACTATGGCTACACCTTC. Its translation is CASSLWQGKDYGYTF. Complete variable domain (other parts from reference TRBV5-8 and TRBJ1-2): EAGVTQSPTHLIKTRGQQATLRCSPISGHTSVYWYQQALGLGLQFLLWYDEGEERNRGNFPPRFSGRQFPNYSSELNVNALELEDSALYLCASSLWQGKDYGYTFGSGTRLTVV.

This chain connects TRBV5-5 to TRBJ1-3, with 7 nucleotides matching TRBD1. J lost 7 bases, V lost 2 bases, and 6 bases had no gene match. Looked up from germline, CDR1 is SGHKS and CDR2 is YYEKEE (reference sequence). The CDR3 consists of 14 residues. The CDR3 reads CASSLTGVINTIYF. The CDR3 DNA sequence: TGTGCCAGCAGCTTAACAGGGGTCATCAACACCATATATTTT. The full variable domain, completed using reference TRBV5-5 and TRBJ1-3, is DAGVTQSPTHLIKTRGQQVTLRCSPISGHKSVSWYQQVLGQGPQFIFQYYEKEERGRGNFPDRFSARQFPNYSSELNVNALLLGDSALYLCASSLTGVINTIYFGEGSWLTVV.

The rearrangement uses TRBV11-2 and TRBJ2-1; a weak D match, TRBD1 (5 bases). Germline values: CDR1 SGHAT, CDR2 FQNNGV. The ends were cut back, 3 bases at V and 8 bases at J, with 14 bases in the middle. The CDR3 spans 14 residues. The CDR3 region has the DNA TGTGCCAGCAGCTTGGGGCTAAGGGGCGATGAGCAGTTCTTC. Protein sequence: CASSLGLRGDEQFF.

CDR3 DNA sequence: TGCGCCAGCAGTCGTCCAGGGTACTACGAGCAGTACTTC. Translated, it gives CASSRPGYYEQYF. The chain has TRBV5-1 and TRBJ2-7; a possible D gene is TRBD1 (5 bases). The V end lost 5 bases, the J end lost 3 bases, and 12 bases lay between the germline ends. Looked up from germline, CDR1 is SGHRS and CDR2 is YFSETQ. The CDR3 covers 13 residues.

The CDR3: CASSYRLVSYEQYF. For the CDR3, the DNA is TGTGCCAGCAGTTACCGACTAGTTTCCTACGAGCAGTACTTC. The chain links TRBV6-7 to TRBJ2-7; perhaps TRBD2 as D (6 bases). TRBV6-7 is recorded as an ORF, its role being uncertain. The V gene lost 2 bases and the J gene lost 1 base, with 9 bases spanning the gap. The CDR3 contains 14 residues.

In regard to this clone: Other DNA sequences in this specimen translate into the identical CDR3. This chain links TRBV6-5 with TRBJ1-4; 7 nucleotides agree with TRBD1. Trimming cost V 6 bases and J 1 base; bases outside gene matches: 2. There are 14 residues in the CDR3. In germline, CDR1 is MNHEY, CDR2 SVGAGI. CDR3 DNA sequence: TGTGCCAGCAGAAGACAGGGAACTAATGAAAAACTGTTTTTT. Amino acids: CASRRQGTNEKLFF.

The CDR3 reads CASYLRSPSYEQYF. DNA of the CDR3: TGCGCCAGCTATCTTCGGTCGCCCTCCTACGAGCAGTACTTC. This chain joins TRBV4-3 and TRBJ2-7; unclear D gene. V gave up 8 bases and J gave up 0 bases, with 14 bases separating them. CDR3 length: 14 amino acids. Per the germline V gene, CDR1 is LGHNA and CDR2 is YSLEER.

The V gene is TRBV6-1, the J gene TRBJ1-3, with 10 bases identical to TRBD1. This CDR3 is 14 amino acids long. From germline, CDR1 is MNHNS and CDR2 SASEGT. With V trimmed by 2 bases and J by 9 bases, 4 bases remained unmatched. CDR3 in amino acids: CASSERGQGGTIYF. The DNA of the CDR3 is TGTGCCAGCAGTGAACGAGGACAGGGGGGCACCATATATTTT.

This clone showed up just once. This rearrangement joins TRBV28 to TRBJ2-4; D tentatively fits TRBD1 or TRBD2 (5 bases each). CDR1 and CDR2 from the germline V gene are MDHEN and SYDVKM. The CDR3 extends over 16 amino acids. With 4 bases removed from V and 3 bases from J, the gap between germline ends came to 16 bases. The CDR3 sequence: CASSSGPLMGKNIQYF. The CDR3 DNA follows: TGTGCCAGCAGTTCGGGGCCCCTAATGGGCAAAAACATTCAGTACTTC. The full variable domain, its missing parts supplied by reference TRBV28 and TRBJ2-4, is DVKVTQSSRYLVKRTGEKVFLECVQDMDHENMFWYRQDPGLGLRLIYFSYDVKMKEKGDIPEGYSVSREKKERFSLILESASTNQTSMYLCASSSGPLMGKNIQYFGAGTRLSVL.

This clone was recorded once. The chain recombines TRBV6-1 with TRBJ2-5, with D uncertain. V shed 2 bases and J shed 5 bases, with 6 bases lying between them. This CDR3 spans 12 amino acids. CDR1 and CDR2 (germline): MNHNS, SASEGT. The CDR3 DNA reads as TGTGCCAGCAGTGAATACGGGGAGACCCAGTACTTC. It codes for CASSEYGETQYF.

The V call is TRBV10-3, the J call TRBJ2-1, with TRBD2 matching over 9 bases. The germline V gene encodes CDR1 ENHRY and CDR2 SYGVKD. J lost 13 bases, V lost 6 bases, and 10 bases had no gene match. This CDR3 is 13 amino acids long. The CDR3 region is CAIRDPLAGKQFF. In DNA, the CDR3 is TGTGCCATCAGAGACCCACTAGCGGGCAAACAGTTCTTC.

The V and J genes are TRBV28 and TRBJ2-7; 9 positions match TRBD1. Trimming cost V 10 bases and J 5 bases; bases outside gene matches: 9. In germline, CDR1 is MDHEN, CDR2 SYDVKM. The CDR3 spans 13 residues. The CDR3 sequence: CATWDRAVHEQYF. The CDR3 DNA sequence: TGTGCCACCTGGGACAGGGCGGTTCACGAGCAGTACTTC.

The gene calls are TRBV10-2 and TRBJ2-5; a possible D gene is TRBD2 (6 bases). The CDR3 runs 15 residues. The V gene lost 5 bases and the J gene lost 1 base, with 14 bases spanning the gap. Per germline, CDR1 WSHSY and CDR2 SAAADI. The CDR3 region is CASSWGSGVQETQYF. The CDR3 DNA follows: TGCGCCAGCAGTTGGGGTAGCGGAGTCCAAGAGACCCAGTACTTC.

V usage is TRBV28 and J usage is TRBJ1-2, with 7 nucleotides matching TRBD1. Germline CDR1 and CDR2: MDHEN and SYDVKM. There are 16 residues in the CDR3. Trimming cost V 7 bases and J 6 bases; bases outside gene matches: 17. The DNA for the CDR3 is TGTGCCAGCACCGTCACCGCCAACGTCAGGGGGAATGGCTACACCTTC. Translated: CASTVTANVRGNGYTF.

The chain couples TRBV10-3 to TRBJ2-7, with a possible D match to TRBD2 (6 bases). Per the germline V gene, CDR1 is ENHRY and CDR2 is SYGVKD. The ends were cut back, 7 bases at V and 0 bases at J, with 10 bases in the middle. The CDR3 has 13 residues. CDR3 sequence: CAITAGLSYEQYF. In nucleotides, the CDR3 is TGTGCCATCACTGCGGGGCTCTCCTACGAGCAGTACTTC.

About this clone itself: Other DNA sequences within the sample encode an identical CDR3. This chain connects TRBV6-5 to TRBJ1-4; D gene unclear. Germline values: CDR1 MNHEY, CDR2 SVGAGI. Trimming removed 4 bases from V and 3 bases from J, with 9 bases in between. This CDR3 is built from 14 residues. The CDR3 coding sequence is TGTGCCAGCAGTTCAACGGGATCTAATGAAAAACTGTTTTTT. Translated, it gives CASSSTGSNEKLFF.

J is TRBJ2-7 and V is TRBV5-4; D ambiguous. The CDR3 is 15 amino acids. The V end lost 0 bases, the J end lost 1 base, and 11 bases lay between the germline ends. Germline CDR1 and CDR2: SGHNT and YYREEE (reference sequence). CDR3 in DNA: TGTGCCAGCAGCTTGGGCCCGCTGGGATCCTACGAGCAGTACTTC. Its translation: CASSLGPLGSYEQYF.

The chain recombines TRBV6-1 with TRBJ2-2; 13 bases agree with TRBD2. V trimming: 4 bases; J trimming: 5 bases; junction bases outside the gene matches: 7. The germline gives CDR1 MNHNS, CDR2 SASEGT. The CDR3 contains 17 residues. The DNA for the CDR3 is TGTGCCAGCAGTGCGACTAGCGGGGGGTACATTACCGGGGAGCTGTTTTTT. Its translation: CASSATSGGYITGELFF.

The V gene is TRBV5-6, the J gene TRBJ1-2; tentatively, D is TRBD1 (6 bases). The CDR3 spans 15 residues. The germline V gene has CDR1 SGHDT and CDR2 YYEEEE. V was shortened by 0 bases and J by 2 bases, with 11 bases between the two germline ends. The CDR3 nucleotides are TGTGCCAGCAGCTTGGGACAGGTTTTAAACTATGGCTACACCTTC. The encoded protein is CASSLGQVLNYGYTF.

Comment on this clone: This sample also contains other DNA sequences that code for the same CDR3. In DNA, the CDR3 is TGTGCCATCAGCGCGGACGGGTACTATGGCTACACCTTC. It translates to CAISADGYYGYTF. V and J are TRBV10-3 and TRBJ1-2; D uncertain. Germline V gene data show CDR1 as ENHRY and CDR2 as SYGVKD. Trimming removed 6 bases at V and 3 bases at J, with 11 bases between. CDR3 size: 13 residues.

The chain links TRBV11-2 to TRBJ2-7; no clear D. This CDR3 region has 11 residues. Trimming left V 7 bases short and J 3 bases short, with 7 bases between. CDR1 and CDR2 from the germline V gene are SGHAT and FQNNGV. As DNA, the CDR3 is TGTGCCAGCACCAAACACTACGAGCAGTACTTC. It codes for CASTKHYEQYF. Supplemented by reference TRBV11-2 and TRBJ2-7, the full variable domain reads EAGVAQSPRYKIIEKRQSVAFWCNPISGHATLYWYQQILGQGPKLLIQFQNNGVVDDSQLPKDRFSAERLKGVDSTLKIQPAKLEDSAVYLCASTKHYEQYFGPGTRLTVT.

The rearrangement joins TRBV6-1 to TRBJ2-3; 9 nucleotides align to TRBD2. The CDR3 extends over 16 amino acids. Germline V lookup: CDR1 MNHNS, CDR2 SASEGT. V dropped 4 bases and J dropped 2; count of bases not matched to a gene: 7. CDR3 loop: CASSAMAGGFTDTQYF. The CDR3 region has the DNA TGTGCCAGCAGTGCCATGGCGGGGGGGTTCACAGATACGCAGTATTTT.

The chain combines TRBV18 with TRBJ1-6; perhaps TRBD1 as D (5 bases). Deletions cut 6 bases from V and 3 bases from J, with 9 bases between. From germline, CDR1 is KGHSH and CDR2 LQKENI. This CDR3 has 14 amino acids. The CDR3 reads CASSRDVYNSPLHF. CDR3 in DNA: TGTGCCAGCTCCCGGGACGTCTATAATTCACCCCTCCACTTT.

This chain links TRBV28 with TRBJ1-1; D remains unclear. V was cut by 3 bases and J by 5 bases, with 16 bases left in between. The CDR3 loop spans 15 amino acids. Germline lookup yields CDR1 MDHEN and CDR2 SYDVKM. As DNA, the CDR3 is TGTGCCAGCAGTTTGAACAGCCCCGGGGAAACTGAAGCTTTCTTT. This gives the protein CASSLNSPGETEAFF.

In the case of this clone: Different DNA sequences within this sample yield the same CDR3. The gene calls are TRBV6-5 and TRBJ2-3; D is unresolved. There are 14 residues in the CDR3. V was trimmed by 7 bases and J by 0 bases, leaving 11 bases between them. The germline CDR1 and CDR2 sequences are MNHEY and SVGAGI. The CDR3: CASKATVSTDTQYF. The CDR3 DNA is TGTGCCAGCAAAGCCACAGTAAGCACAGATACGCAGTATTTT.

The chain recombines TRBV18 with TRBJ2-5; TRBD1 might be the D (5 bases). The length of the CDR3 is 15 residues. V lost 4 bases and J lost 2, with 14 bases in between. The germline V gene encodes CDR1 KGHSH and CDR2 LQKENI. The CDR3 here is CASSLGRDLQETQYF. As DNA, the CDR3 is TGTGCCAGCTCACTGGGCAGGGATCTTCAAGAGACCCAGTACTTC.